This T cell receptor (beta chain) was documented in a study of blood T cell repertoires in COVID-19. Clones were read by immunoSEQ multiplex PCR, and TCRdb kept only the in-frame ones, dropping some. The table lists about 190,000 clones, less than 85% of them singletons, with under 4% in the top ten. CDR3 size: 15 residues. Germline assignment: CDR1 LGHNA and CDR2 YNFKEQ. Trimming cost V 0 bases and J 7 bases, with 13 bases left between them. Specimen: PBMCs or T cells enriched from blood (not recorded which). The chain employs TRBV4-2 and TRBJ1-5, with a possible D match to TRBD1 (5 bases). This TCR was recovered from a woman in her thirties who had recovered from COVID-19. This CDR3 is CASSQDWQGDQPQHF. As DNA, the CDR3 is TGTGCCAGCAGCCAAGACTGGCAGGGCGACCAGCCCCAGCATTTT.